The source of this T cell receptor (beta chain) is a study of T cells in Graves' hyperthyroidism and ophthalmopathy. Germline V gene lookup returns CDR1 LNHNV and CDR2 YYDKDF (reference sequence). V was pared by 3 bases and J by 0 bases, with 7 bases of the junction left unmatched. This CDR3 contains 16 residues. From RNA transcripts, TCR beta CDR3 regions were amplified. The TCR CDR3 was amplified in a first-round RT-PCR using the HTBI primer set. MiXCR was run by TCRdb on the multiplex PCR reads, yielding one entry per CDR3 protein. The sample has roughly 500,000 distinct CDR3 sequences, 35% to 50% seen once.

This TCR came from an adult woman with Graves' disease, either hyperthyroidism or ophthalmopathy (not recorded which). The specimen was peripheral blood or thyroid tissue (not recorded which). The gene calls are TRBV15 and TRBJ2-5, with TRBD1 identical over 7 bases. The CDR3 bases are TGTGCCACCAGCAGCAGAACCACAGGGGACCAAGAGACCCAGTACTTC. This translates into CATSSRTTGDQETQYF.